This T cell receptor beta chain was found in a study of CD4+ T cells in melanoma. Overall study findings and caveats: Neoantigen-specific CD4+ T cells in melanoma reportedly had diverse differentiation states. A reported correlation linked neoantigen-specific CD4+ T cells to CD8+, macrophage and B cell function.

Germline CDR1 and CDR2: MNHNS and SASEGT. V lost 10 bases and J lost 2, with 17 bases in between. CDR3 length: 14 amino acids. The repertoire was sequenced with immunoSEQ multiplex PCR; TCRdb's copy has only in-frame clones and lacks some. The sample has some 14,000 clones; about three fifths are singletons. The sample holds a few counts of this clone. Its antigen is not known. The rearrangement joins TRBV6-1 to TRBJ1-2; D is ambiguous. The TCR sequence derives from a human donor with melanoma. Sequencing used cells from a culture (not recorded whether cultured in vitro). CDR3 sequence (DNA): TGTGCCACCCTCCCATCCGGACGGAACTATGGCTACACCTTC. This sequence encodes CATLPSGRNYGYTF.